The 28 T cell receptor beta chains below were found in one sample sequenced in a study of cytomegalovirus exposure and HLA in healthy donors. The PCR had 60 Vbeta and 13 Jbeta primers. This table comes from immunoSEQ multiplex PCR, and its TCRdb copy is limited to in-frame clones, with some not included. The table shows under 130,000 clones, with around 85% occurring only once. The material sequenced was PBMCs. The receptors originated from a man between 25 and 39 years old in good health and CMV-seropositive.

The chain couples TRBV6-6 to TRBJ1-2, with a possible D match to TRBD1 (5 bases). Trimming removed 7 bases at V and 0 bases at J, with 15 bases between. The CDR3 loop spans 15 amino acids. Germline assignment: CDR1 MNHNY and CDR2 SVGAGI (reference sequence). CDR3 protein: CASTLGQAANYGYTF. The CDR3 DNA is TGTGCCAGCACCTTGGGGCAGGCCGCTAACTATGGCTACACCTTC.

CDR3 protein: CASSEVQLSPLHF. In DNA, the CDR3 is TGTGCCAGCAGTGAAGTGCAGTTGTCACCCCTCCACTTT. V usage is TRBV6-1 and J usage is TRBJ1-6; no definite D call. Trimming removed 1 base from V and 10 bases from J, with 8 bases in between. Germline CDR1 MNHNS, CDR2 SASEGT. CDR3 size: 13 residues.

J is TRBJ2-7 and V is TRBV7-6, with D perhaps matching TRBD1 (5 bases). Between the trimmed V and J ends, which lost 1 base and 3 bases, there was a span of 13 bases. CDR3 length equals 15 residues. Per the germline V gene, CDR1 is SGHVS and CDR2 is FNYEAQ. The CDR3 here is CASSLDQGLIYEQYF. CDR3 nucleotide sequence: TGTGCCAGCAGCTTAGATCAGGGTCTAATCTACGAGCAGTACTTC.

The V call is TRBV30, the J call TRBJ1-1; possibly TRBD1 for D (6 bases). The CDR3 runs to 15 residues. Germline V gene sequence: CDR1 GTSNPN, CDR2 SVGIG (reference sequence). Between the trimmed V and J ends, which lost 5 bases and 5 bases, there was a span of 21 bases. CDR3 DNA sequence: TGTGCCTGGTACGAAGGGGGGGGGAGATATACTGAAGCTTTCTTT. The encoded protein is CAWYEGGGRYTEAFF.

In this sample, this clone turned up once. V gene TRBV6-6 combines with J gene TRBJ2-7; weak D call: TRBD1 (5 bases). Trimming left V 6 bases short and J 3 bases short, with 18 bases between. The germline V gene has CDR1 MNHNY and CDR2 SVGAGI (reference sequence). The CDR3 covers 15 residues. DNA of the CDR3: TGTGCCAGCAGGCCCCCTGGGGCGGCGAGCTACGAGCAGTACTTC. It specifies CASRPPGAASYEQYF.

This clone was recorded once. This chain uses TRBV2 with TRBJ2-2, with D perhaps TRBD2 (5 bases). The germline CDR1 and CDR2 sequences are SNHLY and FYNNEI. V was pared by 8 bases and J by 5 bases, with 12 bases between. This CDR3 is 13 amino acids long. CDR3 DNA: TGTGCCAGCGGGTGGGCGGGTACCGGGGAGCTGTTTTTT. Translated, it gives CASGWAGTGELFF.

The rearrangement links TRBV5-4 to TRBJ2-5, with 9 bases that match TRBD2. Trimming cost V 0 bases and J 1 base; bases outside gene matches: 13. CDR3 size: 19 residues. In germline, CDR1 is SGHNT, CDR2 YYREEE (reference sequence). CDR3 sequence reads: CASSLDRASGATPQETQYF. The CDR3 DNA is TGTGCCAGCAGCTTGGATAGGGCTAGCGGGGCAACGCCCCAAGAGACCCAGTACTTC.

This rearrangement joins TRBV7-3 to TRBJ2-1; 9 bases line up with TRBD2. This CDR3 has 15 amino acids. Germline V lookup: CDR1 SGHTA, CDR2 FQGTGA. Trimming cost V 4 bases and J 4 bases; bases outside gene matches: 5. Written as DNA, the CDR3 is TGTGCCAGCAGCTCCGGACTAGCGACGTACAATGAGCAGTTCTTC. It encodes CASSSGLATYNEQFF.

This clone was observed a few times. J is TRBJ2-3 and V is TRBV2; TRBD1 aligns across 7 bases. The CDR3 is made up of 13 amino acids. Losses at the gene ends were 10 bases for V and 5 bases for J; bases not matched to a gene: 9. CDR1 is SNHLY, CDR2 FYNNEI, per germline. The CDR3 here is CATTPTGRDTQYF. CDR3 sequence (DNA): TGTGCCACCACGCCGACAGGGAGAGATACGCAGTATTTT.

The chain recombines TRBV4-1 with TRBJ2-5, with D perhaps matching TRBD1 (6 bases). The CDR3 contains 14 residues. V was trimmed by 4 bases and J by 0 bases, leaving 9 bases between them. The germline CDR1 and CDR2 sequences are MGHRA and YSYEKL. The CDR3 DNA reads TGCGCCAGCAGCCTCCGGGACAACCAAGAGACCCAGTACTTC. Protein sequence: CASSLRDNQETQYF.

CDR3 loop: CASSTRGATGQPQHF. DNA of the CDR3: TGTGCCAGCAGCACTCGTGGGGCGACCGGTCAGCCCCAGCATTTT. The V call is TRBV5-8, the J call TRBJ1-5, with D perhaps TRBD1 (5 bases). CDR1 and CDR2 (germline): SGHTS, YDEGEE. The V end lost 4 bases, the J end lost 6 bases, and 17 bases lay between the germline ends. The CDR3 has 15 residues.

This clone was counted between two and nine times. CDR3 loop: CASSLGLGTGGEKLFF. The CDR3 nucleotides are TGTGCCAGCAGCTTAGGGTTAGGGACAGGAGGCGAAAAACTGTTTTTT. V is TRBV7-2 and J is TRBJ1-4; 8 positions match TRBD1. From germline, CDR1 is SGHTA and CDR2 FQGNSA. J gave up 8 bases and V 1 base, and 9 bases lay outside the gene matches. The CDR3 is made up of 16 amino acids.

DNA of the CDR3: TGCGCCAGCAGCCAAGACCCGGTTAGCGGGGGGGCCGTCGCGCAGTATTTT. It is translated as CASSQDPVSGGAVAQYF. The rearrangement links TRBV4-3 to TRBJ2-3, with 11 positions matching TRBD2. The CDR3 totals 17 residues. Germline V gene sequence: CDR1 LGHNA, CDR2 YSLEER. The junction had 12 bases not matched to a gene; V was cut back by 0 bases and J by 10 bases.

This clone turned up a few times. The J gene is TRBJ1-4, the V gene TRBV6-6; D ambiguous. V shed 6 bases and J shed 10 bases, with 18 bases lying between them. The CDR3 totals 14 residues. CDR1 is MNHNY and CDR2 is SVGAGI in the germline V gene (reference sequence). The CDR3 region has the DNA TGTGCCAGCAGCCCCGAGGCCTCCCCGGTAAAACTGTTTTTT. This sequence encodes CASSPEASPVKLFF.

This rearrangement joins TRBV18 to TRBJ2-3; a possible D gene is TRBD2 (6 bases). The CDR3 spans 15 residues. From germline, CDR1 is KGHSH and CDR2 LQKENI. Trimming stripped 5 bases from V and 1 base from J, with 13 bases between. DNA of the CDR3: TGTGCCAGCTCATCATCCGGGACTGGCACAGATACGCAGTATTTT. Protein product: CASSSSGTGTDTQYF.

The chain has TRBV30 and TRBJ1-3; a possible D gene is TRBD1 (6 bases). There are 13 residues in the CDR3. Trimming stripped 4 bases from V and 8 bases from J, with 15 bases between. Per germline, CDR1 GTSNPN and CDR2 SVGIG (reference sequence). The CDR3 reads CAWMDSFGYTIYF. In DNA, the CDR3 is TGTGCCTGGATGGACAGTTTTGGGTACACCATATATTTT.

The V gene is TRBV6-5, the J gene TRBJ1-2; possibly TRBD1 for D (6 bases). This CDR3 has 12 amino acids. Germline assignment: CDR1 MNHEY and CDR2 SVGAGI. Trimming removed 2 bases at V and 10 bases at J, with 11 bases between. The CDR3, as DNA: TGTGCCAGCAGTTACACTGGGACATACTACACCTTC. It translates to CASSYTGTYYTF.

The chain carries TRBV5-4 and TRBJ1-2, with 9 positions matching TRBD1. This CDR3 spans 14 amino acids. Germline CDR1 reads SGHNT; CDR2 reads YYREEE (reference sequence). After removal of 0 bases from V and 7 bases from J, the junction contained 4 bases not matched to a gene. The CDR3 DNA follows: TGTGCCAGCAGCTTGGTCACAGGGGGCTCTGGCTACACCTTC. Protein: CASSLVTGGSGYTF.

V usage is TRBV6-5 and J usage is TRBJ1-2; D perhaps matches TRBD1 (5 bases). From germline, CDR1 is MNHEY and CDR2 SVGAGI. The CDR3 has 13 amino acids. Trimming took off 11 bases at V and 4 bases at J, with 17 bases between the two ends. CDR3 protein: CAASSGLGYGYTF. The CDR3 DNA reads TGTGCCGCCTCTTCAGGGTTAGGCTATGGCTACACCTTC.

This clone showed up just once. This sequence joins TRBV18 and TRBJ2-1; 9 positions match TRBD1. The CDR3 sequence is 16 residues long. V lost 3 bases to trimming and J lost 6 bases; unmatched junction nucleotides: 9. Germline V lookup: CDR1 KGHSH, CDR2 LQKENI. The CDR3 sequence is CASSPRGQGGGNEQFF. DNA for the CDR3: TGTGCCAGCTCACCGAGGGGACAGGGTGGTGGCAATGAGCAGTTCTTC.

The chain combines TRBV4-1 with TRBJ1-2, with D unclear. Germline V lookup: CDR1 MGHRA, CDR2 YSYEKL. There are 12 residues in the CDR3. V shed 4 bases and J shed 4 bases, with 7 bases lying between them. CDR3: CASSLSGYGYTF. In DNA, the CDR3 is TGCGCCAGCAGCCTCTCCGGCTATGGCTACACCTTC.

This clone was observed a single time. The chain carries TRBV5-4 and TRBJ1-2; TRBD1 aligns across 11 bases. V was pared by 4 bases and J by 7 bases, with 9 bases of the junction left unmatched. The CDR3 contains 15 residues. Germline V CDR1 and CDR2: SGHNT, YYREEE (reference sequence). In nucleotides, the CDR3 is TGTGCCAGCAGCGCTCGGACAGGGGGCGCAGTTGGCTACACCTTC. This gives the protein CASSARTGGAVGYTF.

CDR3 sequence (DNA): TGTGCCAGCAGTGGCGCCGCCAATCAGCCCCAGCATTTT. As protein: CASSGAANQPQHF. The chain has TRBV2 and TRBJ1-5; no reliable D call. Trimming stripped 4 bases from V and 3 bases from J, with 7 bases between. CDR1 and CDR2 (germline): SNHLY, FYNNEI. The CDR3 consists of 13 residues.

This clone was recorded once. The DNA of the CDR3 is TGTGCCAGCAGTGACAGGGAGGGCACAGATACGCAGTATTTT. Translation: CASSDREGTDTQYF. This sequence joins TRBV2 and TRBJ2-3, with a possible D match to TRBD2 (6 bases). The CDR3 runs 14 residues. Per the germline V gene, CDR1 is SNHLY and CDR2 is FYNNEI. V lost 3 bases and J lost 1, with 8 bases in between.

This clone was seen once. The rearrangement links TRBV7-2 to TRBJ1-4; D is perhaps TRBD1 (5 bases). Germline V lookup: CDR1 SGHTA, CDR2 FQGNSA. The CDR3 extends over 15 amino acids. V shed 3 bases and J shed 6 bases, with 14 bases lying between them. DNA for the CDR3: TGTGCCAGCAGCTTCTACGGGGGAATCGATGAAAAACTGTTTTTT. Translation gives CASSFYGGIDEKLFF.

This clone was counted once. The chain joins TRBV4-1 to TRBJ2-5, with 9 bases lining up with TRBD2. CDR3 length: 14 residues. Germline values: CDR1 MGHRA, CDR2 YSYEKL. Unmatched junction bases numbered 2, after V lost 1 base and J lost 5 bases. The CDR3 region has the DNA TGCGCCAGCAGCCAAGTAGCGGGGGTTGAGACCCAGTACTTC. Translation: CASSQVAGVETQYF.

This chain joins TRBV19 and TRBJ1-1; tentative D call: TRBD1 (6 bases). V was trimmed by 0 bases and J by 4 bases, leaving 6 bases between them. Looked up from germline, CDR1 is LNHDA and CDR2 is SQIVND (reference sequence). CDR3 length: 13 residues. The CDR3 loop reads CASSIEGGTEAFF. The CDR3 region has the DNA TGTGCCAGTAGTATAGAAGGGGGCACTGAAGCTTTCTTT.

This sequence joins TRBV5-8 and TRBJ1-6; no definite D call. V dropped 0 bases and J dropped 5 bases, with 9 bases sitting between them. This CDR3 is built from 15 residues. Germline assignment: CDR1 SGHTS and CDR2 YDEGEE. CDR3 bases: TGTGCCAGCAGCTTGGGCAAGGAGCATAATTCACCCCTCCACTTT. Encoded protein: CASSLGKEHNSPLHF.